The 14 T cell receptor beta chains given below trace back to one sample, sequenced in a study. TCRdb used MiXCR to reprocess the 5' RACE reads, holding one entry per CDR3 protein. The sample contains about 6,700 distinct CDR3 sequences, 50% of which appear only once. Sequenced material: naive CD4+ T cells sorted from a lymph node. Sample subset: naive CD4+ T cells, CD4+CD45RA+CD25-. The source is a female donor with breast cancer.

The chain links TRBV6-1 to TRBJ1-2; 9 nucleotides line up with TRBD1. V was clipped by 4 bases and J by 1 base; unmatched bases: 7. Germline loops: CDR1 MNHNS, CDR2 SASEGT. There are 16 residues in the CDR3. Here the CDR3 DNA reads TGTGCCAGCAGTGTGCTTCCGGGACAGGGTAACTATGGCTACACCTTC. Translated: CASSVLPGQGNYGYTF.

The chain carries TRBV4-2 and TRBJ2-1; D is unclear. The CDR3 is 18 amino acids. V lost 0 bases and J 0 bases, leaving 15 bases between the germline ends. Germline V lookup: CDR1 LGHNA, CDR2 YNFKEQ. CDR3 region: CASSQDGARQSSYNEQFF. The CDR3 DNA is TGTGCCAGCAGCCAAGATGGTGCGCGTCAGAGCTCCTACAATGAGCAGTTCTTC.

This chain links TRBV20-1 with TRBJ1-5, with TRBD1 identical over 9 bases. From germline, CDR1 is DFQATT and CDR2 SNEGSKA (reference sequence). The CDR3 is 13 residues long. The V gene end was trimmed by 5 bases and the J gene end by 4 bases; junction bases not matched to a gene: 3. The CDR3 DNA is TGCAGTGCTGCGGGACAGGGTAATCAGCCCCAGCATTTT. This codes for CSAAGQGNQPQHF.

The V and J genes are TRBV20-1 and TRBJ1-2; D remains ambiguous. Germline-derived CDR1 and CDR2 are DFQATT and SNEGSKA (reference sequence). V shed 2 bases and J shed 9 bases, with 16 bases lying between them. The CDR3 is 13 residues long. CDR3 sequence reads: CSARLFEKRSYTF. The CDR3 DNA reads TGCAGTGCTAGATTGTTTGAAAAAAGGAGCTACACCTTC.

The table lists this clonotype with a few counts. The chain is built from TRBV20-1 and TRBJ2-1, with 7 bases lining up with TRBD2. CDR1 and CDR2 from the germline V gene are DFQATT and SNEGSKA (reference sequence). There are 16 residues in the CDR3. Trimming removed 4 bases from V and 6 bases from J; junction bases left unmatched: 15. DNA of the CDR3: TGCAGTGCTAACCGCCCGGGACTACGAGACCTCAATGAGCAGTTCTTC. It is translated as CSANRPGLRDLNEQFF.

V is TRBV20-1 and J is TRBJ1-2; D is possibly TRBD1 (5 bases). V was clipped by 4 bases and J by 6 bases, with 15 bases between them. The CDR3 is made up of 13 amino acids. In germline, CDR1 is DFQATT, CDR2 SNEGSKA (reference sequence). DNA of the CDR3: TGCAGTGCTACCCCGTGGGGAGGGGATGGCTACACCTTC. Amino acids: CSATPWGGDGYTF.

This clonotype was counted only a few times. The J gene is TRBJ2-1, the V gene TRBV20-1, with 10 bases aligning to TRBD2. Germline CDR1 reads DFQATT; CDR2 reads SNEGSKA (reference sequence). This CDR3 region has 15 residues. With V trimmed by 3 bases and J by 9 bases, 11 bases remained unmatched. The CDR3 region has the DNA TGCAGTGCTAGTCCAGCGGGGGGGCCTTTCGCTGAGCAGTTCTTC. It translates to CSASPAGGPFAEQFF.

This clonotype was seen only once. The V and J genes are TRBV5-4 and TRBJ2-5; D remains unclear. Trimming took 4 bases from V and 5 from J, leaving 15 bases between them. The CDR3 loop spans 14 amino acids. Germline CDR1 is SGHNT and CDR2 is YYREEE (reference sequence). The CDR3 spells CASSPPGLQETQYF. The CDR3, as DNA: TGTGCCAGCAGCCCCCCGGGCTTGCAGGAGACCCAGTACTTC.

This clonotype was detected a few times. The CDR3, as DNA: TGTGCCAGCAGTGGGACACCAAGGGCCGAGCAGTACTTC. Amino acid sequence: CASSGTPRAEQYF. V usage is TRBV6-2 or TRBV6-3 and J usage is TRBJ2-7, with D possibly being TRBD1 (6 bases). CDR1 is MNHEY, CDR2 SVGEGT, per germline. This CDR3 has 13 residues. V lost 5 bases to trimming and J lost 6 bases, with 14 bases between them.

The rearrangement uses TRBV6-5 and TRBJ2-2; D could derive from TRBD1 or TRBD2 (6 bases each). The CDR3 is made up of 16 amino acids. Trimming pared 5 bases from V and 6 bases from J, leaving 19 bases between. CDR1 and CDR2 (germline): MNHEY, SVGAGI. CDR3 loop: CASSTFRGGIPGELFF. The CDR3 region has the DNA TGTGCCAGCAGTACCTTCAGAGGGGGGATACCCGGGGAGCTGTTTTTT.

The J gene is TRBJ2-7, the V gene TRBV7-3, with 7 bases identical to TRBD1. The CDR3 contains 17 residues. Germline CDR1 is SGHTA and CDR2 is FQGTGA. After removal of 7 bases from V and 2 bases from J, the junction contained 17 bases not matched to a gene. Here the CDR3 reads CASIPKVSGQLTYEQYF. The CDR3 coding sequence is TGTGCCAGCATCCCCAAGGTGTCGGGACAGCTAACCTACGAGCAGTACTTC.

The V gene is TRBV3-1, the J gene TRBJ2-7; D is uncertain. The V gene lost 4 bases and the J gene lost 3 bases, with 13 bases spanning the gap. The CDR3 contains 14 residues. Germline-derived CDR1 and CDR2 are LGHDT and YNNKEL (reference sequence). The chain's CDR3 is CASSPWARVYEQYF. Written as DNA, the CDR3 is TGTGCCAGCAGCCCCTGGGCTAGAGTCTACGAGCAGTACTTC.

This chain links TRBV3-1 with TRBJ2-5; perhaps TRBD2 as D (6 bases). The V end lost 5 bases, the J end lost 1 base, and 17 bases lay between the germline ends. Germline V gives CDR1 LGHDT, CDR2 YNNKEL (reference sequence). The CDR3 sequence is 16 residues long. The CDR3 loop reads CASSSTSLTIQETQYF. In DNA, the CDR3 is TGTGCCAGCAGCTCAACTAGCTTAACTATCCAAGAGACCCAGTACTTC.

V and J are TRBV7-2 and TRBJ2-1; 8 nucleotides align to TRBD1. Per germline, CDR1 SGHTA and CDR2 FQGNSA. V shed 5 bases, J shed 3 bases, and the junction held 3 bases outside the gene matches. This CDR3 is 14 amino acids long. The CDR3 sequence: CASSLRGLYNEQFF. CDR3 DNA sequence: TGTGCCAGCAGCCTCAGGGGGCTCTACAATGAGCAGTTCTTC.